This T cell receptor (beta chain) was recorded in a study of blood T cells in healthy people across ages. Study background: Template switching caught about one barcoded beta molecule for each two T cells.

Each donor had around 9.2 milliliters of peripheral blood drawn. The study isolated at least 6.5 million PBMCs from each sample. The amount of total RNA extracted per sample was at least 5.5 micrograms. Together with a sample-barcoded 5' primer, a J-beta primer mix was included in a second PCR lasting roughly 6 to 12 cycles. TCRdb itself ran the 5' RACE reads through MiXCR, one entry per CDR3 protein. The repertoire has around 870,000 distinct CDR3 sequences, around 26% of them found once; the top ten carry approximately 15%. This clonotype was picked up many times. The CDR3 loop spans 15 amino acids. The V end lost 5 bases, the J end lost 0 bases, and 13 bases lay between the germline ends. In germline, CDR1 is SGHRS, CDR2 YFSETQ.

Sequencing input: blood. The origin of this receptor is a woman of 80 years or more in good health. The chain links TRBV5-1 to TRBJ2-3, with TRBD1 as a possible D gene (6 bases). DNA of the CDR3: TGCGCCAGCAGATCGACAGGCGGGAGCACAGATACGCAGTATTTT. It yields the protein CASRSTGGSTDTQYF.